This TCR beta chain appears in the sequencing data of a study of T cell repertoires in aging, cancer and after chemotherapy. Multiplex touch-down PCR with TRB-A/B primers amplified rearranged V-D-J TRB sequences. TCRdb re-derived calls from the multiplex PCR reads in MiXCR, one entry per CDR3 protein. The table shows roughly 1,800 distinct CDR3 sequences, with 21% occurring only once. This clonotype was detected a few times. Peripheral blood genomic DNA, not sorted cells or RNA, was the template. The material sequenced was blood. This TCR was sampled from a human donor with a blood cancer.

DNA for the CDR3: TGTGCCAGCAGCCTCGGGACTCCCTCCTACAATGAGCAGTTCTTC. Its protein is CASSLGTPSYNEQFF. V and J are TRBV7-6 and TRBJ2-1; perhaps TRBD2 as D (6 bases). The CDR3 sequence is 15 residues long. With 5 bases removed from V and 0 bases from J, the gap between germline ends came to 11 bases. Germline lookup yields CDR1 SGHVS and CDR2 FNYEAQ. Drawing the rest from reference TRBV7-6 and TRBJ2-1, the complete variable domain is GAGVSQSPRYKVTKRGQDVALRCDPISGHVSLYWYRQALGQGPEFLTYFNYEAQQDKSGLPNDRFSAERPEGSISTLTIQRTEQRDSAMYRCASSLGTPSYNEQFFGPGTRLTVL.